This T cell receptor (beta chain) was obtained from a study of personalized T cell therapy for brain tumors (dated by TCRdb to 2020 to 2023). Turning to the overall study: By uniting sequencing of tumor DNA/RNA and proteomic profiling via mass spectrometry, a proteogenomic approach pinpointed peptides restricted to the tumor.

An RNeasy Mini Kit was used to extract RNA from the peptide-stimulated T cells, and the extracted RNA was used as input for TCR beta CDR3 sequencing. The immunoSEQ platform was used at survey-level resolution to carry out TCR Vbeta CDR3 sequencing. The source study handled its data this way. Analysis and compilation of the sequence results were done with immunoSEQ ANALYZER v3.0. TCRdb carries this immuneACCESS record with in-frame sequences only. Its versions omit some clonotypes, under half of them owing to an unresolved V gene in the studies checked, with the rest unexplained. V and J calls and clone size are copied from that table; D and trimming were computed from the DNA. The sample data list about 1,800 clones, and less than 25% of these were observed just once. The top ten hold 43% of the sample. In the case of this clone: The antigen this receptor binds is unknown. No per-base quality is available; no much larger clone lies one base away.

The germline V gene yields SQVTM for CDR1 and ANQGSEA for CDR2. Trimming at the junction amounts to 6 bases on V and 0 bases on J, and the germline ends lie 9 bases apart. There are 12 amino acids in the CDR3, from cysteine to phenylalanine inclusive. The DNA shown is the 36-base CDR3, in frame from base 1. PBMCs were isolated by Ficoll density gradient centrifugation, and adherent monocytes were differentiated into dendritic cells with IL-4 and GM-CSF. Non-adherent cells were co-cultured with irradiated peptide-loaded DCs at a 1:10 ratio, and on day 7 the proliferating cells were restimulated with fresh peptide-loaded DCs. IL-6, IL-7, IL-12 and IL-15 were used as culture cytokines for the first stimulation, IL-7 plus IL-2 for the second, and IL-2 alone for the third. Cryopreservation was applied to the expanded cells used for TCR sequencing.

Sequencing was carried out using a T cell product expanded with peptides in culture. The rearranged chain carries TRBV29-1 and TRBJ2-7, with an unclear D gene assignment. The sequence derives from a human donor with medulloblastoma. The nucleotide sequence is TGCAGCGTCCATGGGGTCTCCTACGAGCAGTACTTC. It specifies CSVHGVSYEQYF.